One and the same sample provided the 27 T cell receptor beta chains below, sequenced in a study of T cell responses to AZD1222 COVID-19 vaccine. Sequencing used immunoSEQ multiplex PCR; TCRdb keeps in-frame clones, though not all of them. The sample includes about 150,000 clones, about 94% of them seen just once. Sample: peripheral blood, taken 28 days after the second AZD1222 dose. These receptors originate from an adult who received the AZD1222 COVID-19 vaccine.

The J gene is TRBJ2-7, the V gene TRBV18; TRBD1 is a possible D gene (5 bases). The CDR3 is 15 amino acids. V was pared by 6 bases and J by 8 bases, with 23 bases between. CDR1 is KGHSH, CDR2 LQKENI, per germline. CDR3 region: CASSTTGSTQFKQYF. CDR3 sequence (DNA): TGTGCCAGCTCTACCACAGGTTCTACGCAGTTCAAGCAGTACTTC. The full variable domain, rest sourced from reference TRBV18 and TRBJ2-7, is NAGVMQNPRHLVRRRGQEARLRCSPMKGHSHVYWYRQLPEEGLKFMVYLQKENIIDESGMPKERFSAEFPKEGPSILRIQQVVRGDSAAYFCASSTTGSTQFKQYFGPGTRLTVT.

The V call is TRBV5-1, the J call TRBJ1-3, with 7 bases aligning to TRBD1. The CDR3 has 16 residues. The V gene's germline CDR1 is SGHRS and CDR2 YFSETQ. V lost 4 bases to trimming and J lost 0 bases; unmatched junction nucleotides: 7. The CDR3 reads CASSAGQLSSGNTIYF. The DNA for the CDR3 is TGCGCCAGCAGCGCGGGACAGCTTAGCTCTGGAAACACCATATATTTT.

The chain employs TRBV6-2 or TRBV6-3 and TRBJ2-7; D might be TRBD1 (6 bases). The V gene lost 5 bases and the J gene lost 5 bases, with 10 bases spanning the gap. The V gene's germline CDR1 is MNHEY and CDR2 SVGEGT. This CDR3 is 12 amino acids long. CDR3 nucleotide sequence: TGTGCCAGCAGTCACCGGACAGACGAGCAGTACTTC. Its protein product is CASSHRTDEQYF.

This clone occurred a few times. The rearrangement uses TRBV7-2 and TRBJ2-7; D is undetermined. CDR3 length: 11 residues. Germline V lookup: CDR1 SGHTA, CDR2 FQGNSA. Trimming removed 5 bases at V and 1 base at J, with 3 bases between. The CDR3 is CASSRSYEQYF. Here the CDR3 DNA reads TGTGCCAGCAGCCGATCCTACGAGCAGTACTTC. Together with reference TRBV7-2 and TRBJ2-7, the CDR3 gives the full variable domain: GAGVSQSPSNKVTEKGKDVELRCDPISGHTALYWYRQSLGQGLEFLIYFQGNSAPDKSGLPSDRFSAERTGGSVSTLTIQRTQQEDSAVYLCASSRSYEQYFGPGTRLTVT.

V and J are TRBV6-9 and TRBJ1-2, with D unresolved. Trimming removed 3 bases at V and 6 bases at J, with 14 bases between. CDR1 and CDR2 from the germline V gene are MNHGY and SVAAGI. This CDR3 contains 14 residues. This chain's CDR3 is CASSYPSGQNGYTF. CDR3 bases: TGTGCCAGCAGTTACCCTTCCGGGCAGAATGGCTACACCTTC.

V usage is TRBV7-9 and J usage is TRBJ1-1, with a possible D match to TRBD1 (6 bases). The germline CDR1 and CDR2 sequences are SEHNR and FQNEAQ (reference sequence). V was shortened by 2 bases and J by 1 base, with 8 bases between the two germline ends. The CDR3 totals 14 residues. This CDR3 reads CASSLWGANTEAFF. The DNA of the CDR3 is TGTGCCAGCAGCTTATGGGGGGCGAACACTGAAGCTTTCTTT. Drawing the rest from reference TRBV7-9 and TRBJ1-1, the complete variable domain is DTGVSQNPRHKITKRGQNVTFRCDPISEHNRLYWYRQTLGQGPEFLTYFQNEAQLEKSRLLSDRFSAERPKGSFSTLEIQRTEQGDSAMYLCASSLWGANTEAFFGQGTRLTVV.

The J gene is TRBJ1-1, the V gene TRBV10-3, with D possibly TRBD1 on 6 matching bases. Trimming stripped 4 bases from V and 10 bases from J, with 19 bases between. Germline V gene data show CDR1 as ENHRY and CDR2 as SYGVKD. This CDR3 spans 14 amino acids. CDR3 sequence (DNA): TGTGCCATCAGTGGGGGTGCGGGGGGCTCGGGAGCTTTCTTT. Amino acids: CAISGGAGGSGAFF.

Here the CDR3 reads CASSSRGGVGFSNQPQHF. In DNA, the CDR3 is TGTGCCAGTAGTTCCCGGGGGGGAGTCGGGTTTAGCAATCAGCCCCAGCATTTT. This chain uses TRBV19 with TRBJ1-5; D possibly corresponds to TRBD1 (5 bases). CDR1 and CDR2 (germline): LNHDA, SQIVND (reference sequence). The V end lost 5 bases, the J end lost 0 bases, and 20 bases lay between the germline ends. The CDR3 loop spans 18 amino acids.

The gene calls are TRBV25-1 and TRBJ2-1; maybe TRBD2 (5 bases). V was pared by 3 bases and J by 2 bases, with 14 bases between. CDR3 length: 16 residues. Per the germline V gene, CDR1 is MGHDK and CDR2 is SYGVNS. CDR3 coding DNA: TGTGCCAGCAGTGATTTGGACTTTAAGACCTACAATGAGCAGTTCTTC. Protein product: CASSDLDFKTYNEQFF.

The chain joins TRBV15 to TRBJ2-1, with D possibly TRBD2 on 6 matching bases. The CDR3 spans 16 residues. The V gene's germline CDR1 is LNHNV and CDR2 YYDKDF (reference sequence). V dropped 3 bases and J dropped 7 bases, with 19 bases sitting between them. CDR3 in amino acids: CATSSNFASDGNEQFF. The CDR3 nucleotides read TGTGCCACCAGCAGTAATTTTGCTAGCGATGGGAATGAGCAGTTCTTC. The full variable domain, rest sourced from reference TRBV15 and TRBJ2-1, is DAMVIQNPRYQVTQFGKPVTLSCSQTLNHNVMYWYQQKSSQAPKLLFHYYDKDFNNEADTPDNFQSRRPNTSFCFLDIRSPGLGDTAMYLCATSSNFASDGNEQFFGPGTRLTVL.

This chain uses TRBV7-2 with TRBJ1-4, with 9 positions matching TRBD1. The CDR3 runs to 15 residues. The trim removed 5 bases at V and 10 bases at J, leaving 11 bases unmatched. CDR1 and CDR2 (germline): SGHTA, FQGNSA. This CDR3 reads CASSGGTGKGSKLFF. Here the CDR3 DNA reads TGTGCCAGCAGCGGAGGGACAGGGAAAGGATCAAAACTGTTTTTT.

This clone is a singleton in its sample. The V call is TRBV24-1, the J call TRBJ2-1; 10 bases map to TRBD1. The ends lost 4 bases at V and 5 bases at J; junction bases unmatched: 4. Germline assignment: CDR1 KGHDR and CDR2 SFDVKD. This CDR3 contains 15 residues. The CDR3 spells CATSDAGQGNNEQFF. CDR3 nucleotide sequence: TGTGCCACCAGTGACGCGGGACAGGGGAACAATGAGCAGTTCTTC.

V usage is TRBV5-1 and J usage is TRBJ2-5; TRBD2 is a possible D gene (6 bases). This CDR3 is 13 amino acids long. Germline CDR1 reads SGHRS; CDR2 reads YFSETQ. Trimming cost V 0 bases and J 8 bases, with 11 bases left between them. The CDR3 reads CASSLELAKTQYF. DNA for the CDR3: TGCGCCAGCAGCTTGGAACTAGCCAAAACCCAGTACTTC.

The gene calls are TRBV12-5 and TRBJ2-3; D gene unclear. The CDR3 is 16 residues long. From germline, CDR1 is LGHNT and CDR2 FRNRAP. V was clipped by 3 bases and J by 2 bases, with 15 bases between them. The CDR3 nucleotides are TGTGCTAGTGGTTTCCCCCCGCTACACCCCACAGATACGCAGTATTTT. It encodes CASGFPPLHPTDTQYF.

This chain links TRBV5-4 with TRBJ1-1; TRBD1 matches at 10 bases. Trimming at V came to 5 bases and at J to 0 bases, leaving 4 bases not matched to a gene. Looked up from germline, CDR1 is SGHNT and CDR2 is YYREEE (reference sequence). This CDR3 is 15 amino acids long. CDR3 region: CASRRDRGMNTEAFF. CDR3 DNA sequence: TGTGCCAGCAGGAGGGACAGGGGTATGAACACTGAAGCTTTCTTT.

The gene calls are TRBV9 and TRBJ2-3; 7 nucleotides align to TRBD2. In germline, CDR1 is SGDLS, CDR2 YYNGEE. Unmatched junction bases numbered 7, after V lost 3 bases and J lost 0 bases. This CDR3 is 16 amino acids long. In DNA, the CDR3 is TGTGCCAGCAGCGCTGGGGGGGGAACTAGCACAGATACGCAGTATTTT. Encoded protein: CASSAGGGTSTDTQYF.

V is TRBV25-1 and J is TRBJ2-1, with 9 bases identical to TRBD2. V was pared by 2 bases and J by 3 bases, with 5 bases of the junction left unmatched. Germline V gene lookup returns CDR1 MGHDK and CDR2 SYGVNS. The CDR3 contains 16 residues. CDR3 DNA sequence: TGTGCCAGCAGTGAAGCGGGAGGGCCAATCTACAATGAGCAGTTCTTC. Encoded protein: CASSEAGGPIYNEQFF.

This clone was counted once. V is TRBV4-3 and J is TRBJ1-4; D unclear. Looked up from germline, CDR1 is LGHNA and CDR2 is YSLEER. V lost 0 bases and J 4 bases, leaving 6 bases between the germline ends. The CDR3 runs to 14 residues. CDR3 nucleotide sequence: TGCGCCAGCAGCCAAGATCTGATTAATGAAAAACTGTTTTTT. This encodes CASSQDLINEKLFF.

The J gene is TRBJ2-1, the V gene TRBV2; 12 bases are a match to TRBD2. This CDR3 region has 15 residues. The germline V gene has CDR1 SNHLY and CDR2 FYNNEI. With 1 base clipped from V and 9 bases from J, the junction kept 4 bases outside the gene matches. The CDR3 nucleotides are TGTGCCAGCAGTGAAGGTACTAGCGGGGGGAGTGAGCAGTTCTTC. Residues: CASSEGTSGGSEQFF. Supplemented by reference TRBV2 and TRBJ2-1, the full variable domain reads EPEVTQTPSHQVTQMGQEVILRCVPISNHLYFYWYRQILGQKVEFLVSFYNNEISEKSEIFDDQFSVERPDGSNFTLKIRSTKLEDSAMYFCASSEGTSGGSEQFFGPGTRLTVL.

The chain carries TRBV9 and TRBJ2-7, with a tentative D call TRBD1 (6 bases). Trimming shortened V by 0 bases and J by 6 bases, and 13 bases separated the two germline ends. Germline V CDR1 and CDR2: SGDLS, YYNGEE. The CDR3 consists of 14 residues. The CDR3 region has the DNA TGTGCCAGCAGCGTAGGGCCAGGGGTTTCCGAGCAGTACTTC. Translating gives CASSVGPGVSEQYF.

This sequence joins TRBV7-2 and TRBJ1-2; perhaps TRBD1 as D (5 bases). Germline CDR1 and CDR2: SGHTA and FQGNSA. V lost 3 bases and J lost 8, with 13 bases in between. The CDR3 contains 13 residues. CDR3 protein: CASSLGRDLGYTF. The CDR3 DNA reads TGTGCCAGCAGCTTGGGCCGGGACTTAGGCTACACCTTC. Full variable domain (rest looked up from reference TRBV7-2 and TRBJ1-2): GAGVSQSPSNKVTEKGKDVELRCDPISGHTALYWYRQSLGQGLEFLIYFQGNSAPDKSGLPSDRFSAERTGGSVSTLTIQRTQQEDSAVYLCASSLGRDLGYTFGSGTRLTVV.

In DNA form, the CDR3 reads TGTGCCAGCAGCTTAGACGGGACAGGGATCTCTAACTATGGCTACACCTTC. Its translation is CASSLDGTGISNYGYTF. The gene calls are TRBV13 and TRBJ1-2; 9 bases are a match to TRBD1. V shed 1 base, J shed 0 bases, and the junction held 6 bases outside the gene matches. Germline-derived CDR1 and CDR2 are PRHDT and FYEKMQ (reference sequence). The CDR3 spans 17 residues.

This chain connects TRBV4-3 to TRBJ2-7; D gene unclear. This CDR3 spans 13 amino acids. V gave up 1 base and J gave up 6 bases, with 10 bases separating them. Germline V gene lookup returns CDR1 LGHNA and CDR2 YSLEER. Here the CDR3 DNA reads TGCGCCAGCAGCCAAGCCATACCCTCCGAGCAGTACTTC. This encodes CASSQAIPSEQYF.

The rearrangement joins TRBV15 to TRBJ2-1, with 9 bases identical to TRBD1. This CDR3 contains 16 residues. Unmatched junction bases numbered 8, after V lost 3 bases and J lost 5 bases. Germline V CDR1 and CDR2: LNHNV, YYDKDF (reference sequence). The CDR3 nucleotides read TGTGCCACCAGCAGTTTTGGACAGGGGAGGAACAATGAGCAGTTCTTC. Its protein product is CATSSFGQGRNNEQFF.

V gene TRBV19 combines with J gene TRBJ2-7; 11 bases align to TRBD1. The CDR3 totals 16 residues. V was pared by 3 bases and J by 4 bases, with 8 bases of the junction left unmatched. Per germline, CDR1 LNHDA and CDR2 SQIVND (reference sequence). CDR3 sequence reads: CASSIVTGQGAYEQYF. The DNA for the CDR3 is TGTGCCAGTAGTATTGTCACCGGACAGGGGGCATACGAGCAGTACTTC.

The rearrangement joins TRBV5-1 to TRBJ1-1; D may be TRBD1 (5 bases). The CDR3 has 13 residues. V was cut by 2 bases and J by 3 bases, with 8 bases left in between. The V gene's germline CDR1 is SGHRS and CDR2 YFSETQ. CDR3 protein: CASSFTGYTEAFF. DNA of the CDR3: TGCGCCAGCAGCTTTACAGGCTACACTGAAGCTTTCTTT.

V and J are TRBV19 and TRBJ2-1; D ambiguous. The CDR3 is made up of 13 amino acids. From germline, CDR1 is LNHDA and CDR2 SQIVND (reference sequence). The V gene lost 0 bases and the J gene lost 5 bases, with 5 bases spanning the gap. The CDR3 coding sequence is TGTGCCAGTAGTATAGATCCCGACAATGAGCAGTTCTTC. It is translated as CASSIDPDNEQFF. Full variable domain (outside the CDR3, taken from reference TRBV19 and TRBJ2-1): DGGITQSPKYLFRKEGQNVTLSCEQNLNHDAMYWYRQDPGQGLRLIYYSQIVNDFQKGDIAEGYSVSREKKESFPLTVTSAQKNPTAFYLCASSIDPDNEQFFGPGTRLTVL.